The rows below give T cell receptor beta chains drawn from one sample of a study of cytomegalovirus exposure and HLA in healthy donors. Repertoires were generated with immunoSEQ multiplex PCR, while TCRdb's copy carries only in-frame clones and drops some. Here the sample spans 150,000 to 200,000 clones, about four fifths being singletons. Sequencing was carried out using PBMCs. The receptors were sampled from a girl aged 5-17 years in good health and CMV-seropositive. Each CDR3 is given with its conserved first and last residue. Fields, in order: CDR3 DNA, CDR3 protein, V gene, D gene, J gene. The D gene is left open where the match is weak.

TGTGCCAGCAGTTCAAGCGGGGGGGTGTTAGATACGCAGTATTTT CASSSSGGVLDTQYF TRBV28 TRBD2 TRBJ2-3
TGTGCCAGTCAGAGCGGGCGGGGCTCCTACGAGCAGTACTTC CASQSGRGSYEQYF TRBV4-2 NA TRBJ2-7
TGTGCCAGTAACCGACCCTCGGCGGGAGGCAATCAGCCCCAGCATTTT CASNRPSAGGNQPQHF TRBV19 NA TRBJ1-5
TGCGCCAGCAGTTTCCAGGGAAGAGAGACCCAGTACTTC CASSFQGRETQYF TRBV5-1 NA TRBJ2-5
TGTGCCAGTAGTCTTAGACACTTAAACTATGGCTACACCTTC CASSLRHLNYGYTF TRBV19 NA TRBJ1-2
TGCGCCAGCAGCCATTACACCGGGACTAGCGGGGGCACAGATACGCAGTATTTT CASSHYTGTSGGTDTQYF TRBV4-1 TRBD2 TRBJ2-3
TGTGCCAGCAGCCAGGGGGATGGCTACACCTTC CASSQGDGYTF TRBV5-6 TRBD1 TRBJ1-2
TGTGCCAGCAGCTTAGTCGAGACGGGGTCCACTGAAGCTTTCTTT CASSLVETGSTEAFF TRBV7-3 NA TRBJ1-1
TGCGCCAGCAGCTGGGTGTCGCGGGGGTCCTACGAGCAGTACTTC CASSWVSRGSYEQYF TRBV5-1 TRBD2 TRBJ2-7
TGTGCCAGCACCCTAGGAACTAGCGGGAAGGATGAGCAGTTCTTC CASTLGTSGKDEQFF TRBV27 TRBD2 TRBJ2-1